This is a list of T cell receptor beta chains from one sample in a study of T cells in localized non-small cell lung cancer. Repertoires were generated with immunoSEQ multiplex PCR, while TCRdb's copy carries only in-frame clones and drops some. Among more than 100,000 clones listed, about 89% were seen once. Sequencing was performed on peripheral blood, taken before any cancer treatment. The origin of the receptors is a female donor aged 60 or older with stage I lung adenocarcinoma. Each CDR3 is given with its conserved first and last residue. D genes are given only for firm matches. Clone size is not always given. Where it is, it says once, few, many or a class for expanded clones.

D gene	V gene	clone size	J gene	CDR3 protein	CDR3 DNA
-	TRBV2	-	TRBJ2-5	CASSEGDRGETQYF	TGTGCCAGCAGTGAAGGTGACAGAGGAGAGACCCAGTACTTC
-	TRBV11-3	-	TRBJ2-1	CASSLRGYHEQFF	TGTGCCAGCAGCTTACGGGGATACCATGAGCAGTTCTTC
-	TRBV28	-	TRBJ2-2	CASTLGPNTGELFF	TGTGCCAGCACCCTAGGACCAAACACCGGGGAGCTGTTTTTT
TRBD2	TRBV7-6	-	TRBJ2-1	CASSEQRGSYNEQFF	TGTGCCAGCAGCGAACAGCGGGGTTCCTACAATGAGCAGTTCTTC
TRBD1	TRBV28	-	TRBJ2-5	CASSSSGGQETQYF	TGTGCCAGCAGTTCTTCAGGGGGTCAAGAGACCCAGTACTTC
TRBD1	TRBV7-9	-	TRBJ2-5	CASSPGAGGHETQYF	TGTGCCAGCAGCCCAGGGGCAGGGGGCCATGAGACCCAGTACTTC
-	TRBV11-2	-	TRBJ2-7	CASRVTPSSYEQYF	TGTGCCAGCAGGGTTACTCCTAGCTCCTACGAGCAGTACTTC
-	TRBV9	-	TRBJ2-3	CASSVDWTDTQYF	TGTGCCAGCAGCGTGGACTGGACAGATACGCAGTATTTT
TRBD1	TRBV27	-	TRBJ2-5	CASSLWTGRPETQYF	TGTGCCAGCAGTTTGTGGACAGGACGTCCAGAGACCCAGTACTTC
-	TRBV11-3	-	TRBJ1-1	CASSFPRGAFF	TGTGCCAGCAGCTTTCCCCGGGGGGCTTTCTTT
-	TRBV28	-	TRBJ1-3	CASSLQFVSGNTIYF	TGTGCCAGCAGTCTGCAGTTTGTCTCTGGAAACACCATATATTTT
-	TRBV5-1	once	TRBJ2-7	CASSLSAGARNEQYF	TGCGCCAGCAGCTTGTCAGCAGGGGCTCGCAACGAGCAGTACTTC
-	TRBV10-3	-	TRBJ2-1	CATGGHYARHNEQFF	TGTGCCACCGGGGGGCACTACGCCCGCCACAATGAGCAGTTCTTC
TRBD1	TRBV5-1	-	TRBJ2-5	CASSFKIDRGLPQETQYF	TGCGCCAGCAGCTTTAAGATTGACAGGGGGTTACCCCAAGAGACCCAGTACTTC
-	TRBV5-1	-	TRBJ1-2	CASSSRTKNYGYTF	TGCGCCAGCAGCTCCAGGACGAAAAACTATGGCTACACCTTC
-	TRBV27	once	TRBJ2-1	CASSLSGGDSYNEQFF	TGTGCCAGCAGTCTATCGGGTGGGGACTCCTACAATGAGCAGTTCTTC